This record concerns one T cell receptor beta chain sequence. Antigen unknown. The germline V gene has CDR1 LGHDT and CDR2 YNNKEL (reference sequence). The CDR3 has 14 amino acids. Trimming took 0 bases from V and 5 from J, leaving 10 bases between them. Indicated treatment: AdE1-LMPpoly-expanded autologous EBV-specific T-cell therapy followed by anti-PD-1 nivolumab. This sample was taken from a study of EBV T-cell therapy then PD-1 blockade in nasopharyngeal carcinoma. Measured with immunoSEQ multiplex PCR; TCRdb has only the in-frame clones, and not every one. The repertoire consists of about 19,000 clones, with approximately 84% occurring once and the leading ten covering around 29%.

The receptor was derived from a middle-aged man with nasopharyngeal carcinoma. The sample in question was CD8+ T cells from blood, obtained at day 33 from a patient whose treatment included autologous EBV-specific T cells and nivolumab. This chain uses TRBV3-1 (or the pseudogene TRBV3-2) with TRBJ2-5, with D uncertain. This chain's CDR3 is CASSQDSTDETQYF. As DNA, the CDR3 is TGTGCCAGCAGCCAAGATAGTACAGACGAGACCCAGTACTTC.